These 22 T cell receptor beta chains originate from one sample sequenced in a study of T cell responses to AZD1222 COVID-19 vaccine. The repertoire was sequenced with immunoSEQ multiplex PCR; TCRdb's copy has only in-frame clones and lacks some. The sample records tens of thousands of clones, roughly 90% being singletons. The sequences come from peripheral blood, collected on day 0 of AZD1222 vaccination. These TCRs come from an adult in good health.

The V call is TRBV19, the J call TRBJ1-6; no clear D. CDR1 is LNHDA, CDR2 SQIVND, per germline (reference sequence). V was cut by 3 bases and J by 2 bases, with 11 bases left in between. The CDR3 covers 16 residues. CDR3 amino acids: CASSIPTGTYNSPLHF. The CDR3 coding sequence is TGTGCCAGTAGTATCCCGACCGGTACCTATAATTCACCCCTCCACTTT.

This clone was counted once. This chain connects TRBV24-1 to TRBJ2-2; weak D call: TRBD2 (6 bases). The CDR3 loop spans 15 amino acids. CDR1 and CDR2 from the germline V gene are KGHDR and SFDVKD. The V end was cut by 7 bases, the J end by 5 bases, with 16 bases between. CDR3 in DNA: TGTGCCACCAGATCAGGATGGGGGAGGACCGGGGAGCTGTTTTTT. The encoded protein is CATRSGWGRTGELFF.

Only a few counts were recorded for this clone. The V and J genes are TRBV28 and TRBJ1-1, with 10 nucleotides matching TRBD1. This CDR3 region has 12 residues. J gave up 10 bases and V 3 bases, and 2 bases lay outside the gene matches. The V gene's germline CDR1 is MDHEN and CDR2 SYDVKM. The CDR3: CASSLGTGAAFF. Here the CDR3 DNA reads TGTGCCAGCAGTTTGGGGACAGGGGCAGCTTTCTTT.

This rearrangement joins TRBV29-1 to TRBJ1-5, with D hard to call. The CDR3 runs 14 residues. The V gene's germline CDR1 is SQVTM and CDR2 ANQGSEA. V was pared by 7 bases and J by 0 bases, with 13 bases between. As DNA, the CDR3 is TGCAGCGGGACTCGACCCTATAGCAATCAGCCCCAGCATTTT. The encoded protein is CSGTRPYSNQPQHF.

This chain connects TRBV19 to TRBJ1-2; D gene uncertain. Germline lookup yields CDR1 LNHDA and CDR2 SQIVND (reference sequence). V lost 6 bases, J lost 6 bases, and 17 bases lay in between. The CDR3 has 14 residues. The CDR3 DNA follows: TGTGCCAGTAGGACGACTCCGGACCGACATGGCTACACCTTC. Protein sequence: CASRTTPDRHGYTF.

This chain links TRBV5-1 with TRBJ1-6; D gene uncertain. Germline CDR1 SGHRS, CDR2 YFSETQ. V lost 0 bases, J lost 10 bases, and 20 bases lay in between. This CDR3 region has 17 residues. In DNA form, the CDR3 reads TGCGCCAGCAGCTTGGAGTCCCATTCAAATAGAGGCTCACCCCTCCACTTT. Translation: CASSLESHSNRGSPLHF.

The chain recombines TRBV9 with TRBJ2-5, with D tentatively TRBD1 (7 bases). The ends were cut back, 4 bases at V and 2 bases at J, with 15 bases in the middle. This CDR3 contains 15 residues. Germline loops: CDR1 SGDLS, CDR2 YYNGEE. The CDR3 bases are TGTGCCAGCAGCTGGGCCCAGGGGGGACAAGAGACCCAGTACTTC. It codes for CASSWAQGGQETQYF. Complete variable domain (other parts from reference TRBV9 and TRBJ2-5): DSGVTQTPKHLITATGQRVTLRCSPRSGDLSVYWYQQSLDQGLQFLIQYYNGEERAKGNILERFSAQQFPDLHSELNLSSLELGDSALYFCASSWAQGGQETQYFGPGTRLLVL.

The CDR3 region has the DNA TGTGCCAGCAGTGAATTGGCAGGGGCCGGGGCCAACGTCCTGACTTTC. This codes for CASSELAGAGANVLTF. This chain links TRBV6-1 with TRBJ2-6, with D possibly matching TRBD1 (6 bases). V lost 2 bases to trimming and J lost 4 bases, with 12 bases between them. Looked up from germline, CDR1 is MNHNS and CDR2 is SASEGT. The CDR3 covers 16 residues.

The V and J genes are TRBV19 and TRBJ2-5; TRBD1 aligns across 7 bases. V trimming: 5 bases; J trimming: 4 bases; junction bases outside the gene matches: 7. This CDR3 spans 14 amino acids. Per the germline V gene, CDR1 is LNHDA and CDR2 is SQIVND (reference sequence). The chain's CDR3 is CASSDSTGRETQYF. CDR3 bases: TGTGCCAGTAGTGACTCGACAGGGAGAGAGACCCAGTACTTC.

The CDR3 sequence is CASSYTTGIREKLFF. CDR3 nucleotide sequence: TGTGCCAGCAGTTACACGACAGGGATACGCGAAAAACTGTTTTTT. The genes are TRBV6-5 and TRBJ1-4, with 7 bases aligning to TRBD1. Germline V lookup: CDR1 MNHEY, CDR2 SVGAGI. The CDR3 spans 15 residues. Unmatched junction bases numbered 8, after V lost 2 bases and J lost 8 bases.

V gene TRBV11-3 combines with J gene TRBJ1-3; D unclear. V lost 1 base and J lost 0, with 10 bases in between. Germline CDR1 reads SGHNT; CDR2 reads YENEEA. The CDR3 length is 16 residues. CDR3 region: CASSLGFGASGNTIYF. In DNA, the CDR3 is TGTGCCAGCAGCTTAGGGTTCGGCGCCTCTGGAAACACCATATATTTT. Complete variable domain (other parts from reference TRBV11-3 and TRBJ1-3): EAGVVQSPRYKIIEKKQPVAFWCNPISGHNTLYWYLQNLGQGPELLIRYENEEAVDDSQLPKDRFSAERLKGVDSTLKIQPAELGDSAVYLCASSLGFGASGNTIYFGEGSWLTVV.

V and J are TRBV7-2 and TRBJ2-5; D ambiguous. The CDR3 loop spans 14 amino acids. Trimming cost V 5 bases and J 4 bases, with 14 bases left between them. In germline, CDR1 is SGHTA, CDR2 FQGNSA. CDR3 DNA sequence: TGTGCCAGCAGCGCTCCAGGACGCAGAGAGACCCAGTACTTC. It codes for CASSAPGRRETQYF.

The chain uses TRBV3-1 (or the pseudogene TRBV3-2) and TRBJ2-2, with D perhaps being TRBD1 or TRBD2 (5 bases each). Germline V gives CDR1 LGHDT, CDR2 YNNKEL (reference sequence). V lost 1 base, J lost 4 bases, and 13 bases lay in between. The CDR3 length is 16 residues. CDR3 residues: CASSQGLGVSTGELFF. The CDR3 DNA sequence: TGTGCCAGCAGCCAAGGTCTGGGGGTCTCCACCGGGGAGCTGTTTTTT.

The V gene is TRBV3-1 (or the pseudogene TRBV3-2), the J gene TRBJ1-5; D remains ambiguous. From germline, CDR1 is LGHDT and CDR2 YNNKEL (reference sequence). This CDR3 contains 12 residues. Trimming left V 8 bases short and J 9 bases short, with 14 bases between. The CDR3 is CASGRESGPQHF. The CDR3 DNA reads as TGTGCCAGCGGCAGAGAATCAGGGCCCCAGCATTTT.

The CDR3 region is CASSPTPRGRYEKLFF. CDR3 DNA: TGTGCCAGCAGCCCGACCCCCAGGGGGCGGTATGAAAAACTGTTTTTT. V usage is TRBV13 and J usage is TRBJ1-4; 8 bases are shared with TRBD1. Trimming removed 5 bases from V and 6 bases from J; junction bases left unmatched: 11. Germline loops: CDR1 PRHDT, CDR2 FYEKMQ (reference sequence). The CDR3 has 16 amino acids.

As DNA, the CDR3 is TGTGCCAGCTCACCAGGTCTGCTAGAGCGGGTCACCGGGGAGCTGTTTTTT. Amino acids: CASSPGLLERVTGELFF. The chain couples TRBV18 to TRBJ2-2, with D possibly matching TRBD2 (6 bases). This CDR3 is 17 amino acids long. Germline CDR1 reads KGHSH; CDR2 reads LQKENI. Between the trimmed V and J ends, which lost 2 bases and 4 bases, there was a span of 17 bases.

V is TRBV4-3 and J is TRBJ1-3; maybe TRBD1 (6 bases). The CDR3 length is 16 residues. Trimming took off 2 bases at V and 6 bases at J, with 17 bases between the two ends. The germline CDR1 and CDR2 sequences are LGHNA and YSLEER. CDR3 DNA: TGCGCCAGCAGCCAAACCAGGGACATGATGGAAAACACCATATATTTT. It encodes CASSQTRDMMENTIYF.

This clone was observed once. The chain couples TRBV3-1 (or the pseudogene TRBV3-2) to TRBJ1-2, with D perhaps matching TRBD1 (6 bases). This CDR3 is 15 amino acids long. V was clipped by 6 bases and J by 4 bases, with 18 bases between them. The germline CDR1 and CDR2 sequences are LGHDT and YNNKEL (reference sequence). For the CDR3, the DNA is TGTGCCAGCAGACAGATGGGGGGACACTCCTATGGCTACACCTTC. It yields the protein CASRQMGGHSYGYTF.

In its sample, this clone was seen once. The rearrangement joins TRBV27 to TRBJ1-5; 7 bases are shared with TRBD1. CDR1 MNHEY and CDR2 SMNVEV come from the germline V gene (reference sequence). V was clipped by 7 bases and J by 2 bases; unmatched bases: 8. The CDR3 is made up of 15 amino acids. The CDR3 reads CASKYRGTGNQPQHF. CDR3 DNA: TGTGCCAGCAAGTACAGGGGTACCGGCAATCAGCCCCAGCATTTT.

The chain couples TRBV28 to TRBJ1-5; no firm D call. Germline CDR1 MDHEN, CDR2 SYDVKM. This CDR3 is built from 14 residues. Deletions cut 8 bases from V and 1 base from J, with 12 bases between. The CDR3 spells CASQMGGSNQPQHF. The DNA for the CDR3 is TGTGCCAGCCAGATGGGTGGGAGCAATCAGCCCCAGCATTTT.

This chain connects TRBV7-9 to TRBJ1-1, with a tentative D call TRBD1 (5 bases). The germline V and J ends were trimmed by 5 bases and 4 bases, with 11 bases remaining between them. CDR3 size: 13 residues. Germline loops: CDR1 SEHNR, CDR2 FQNEAQ (reference sequence). The chain's CDR3 is CASSLTGGTEAFF. CDR3 sequence (DNA): TGTGCCAGCAGCCTGACGGGGGGCACTGAAGCTTTCTTT.

This sequence joins TRBV5-1 and TRBJ1-1, with D unresolved. Per the germline V gene, CDR1 is SGHRS and CDR2 is YFSETQ. CDR3 length: 14 amino acids. The ends were cut back, 4 bases at V and 1 base at J, with 11 bases in the middle. CDR3 protein: CASSDPRGNTEAFF. CDR3 DNA sequence: TGCGCCAGCAGCGACCCTCGGGGGAACACTGAAGCTTTCTTT. Drawing the rest from reference TRBV5-1 and TRBJ1-1, the complete variable domain is KAGVTQTPRYLIKTRGQQVTLSCSPISGHRSVSWYQQTPGQGLQFLFEYFSETQRNKGNFPGRFSGRQFSNSRSEMNVSTLELGDSALYLCASSDPRGNTEAFFGQGTRLTVV.